Reported below is one T cell receptor (beta chain). Its target is unknown. CDR3 length: 16 residues. Germline trimming cut 4 bases from V and 1 base from J; bases unmatched to any gene: 6. Germline V gives CDR1 KGHSH, CDR2 LQKENI. Construction of the TCR beta libraries employed iRepertoire HTBI primers in conjunction with Arm-PCR of CDR3 regions. Using its own MiXCR run on the multiplex PCR reads, TCRdb lists one record per CDR3 protein. Seen here are over 300,000 distinct CDR3 sequences, around a fifth observed once, and the top ten hold roughly 29%. The data are from a study of regulatory T cells in long-lasting Graves disease. Study in general: Over-5-year antithyroid drug use with positive TSH receptor antibodies defined persistent Graves' disease in the study. Study-level points and caveats: Persistent disease was associated with favored TRBV28 usage and with favored use of TRBJ1-2 and TRBJ2-5. Those with persistent disease had in common more public clonotypes (2,741) than new patients (approximately 920).

Time point defined: persistent/refractory GD, antithyroid drugs over 5 years with positive TRAb. PBMC-extracted RNA yielded the TCR library. A peripheral blood sample, roughly 8.5 milliliters in volume, was drawn into EDTA tubes. Specimen: peripheral blood mononuclear cells (PBMCs), collected when the disease was refractory, from a patient treated with antithyroid drugs. This chain links TRBV18 with TRBJ2-2; TRBD1 matches at 7 bases. This sequence was found in a female donor with Graves disease. CDR3 coding DNA: TGTGCCAGCTCACTTACAGGGGATCAGAACACCGGGGAGCTGTTTTTT. Translating gives CASSLTGDQNTGELFF. The complete variable domain, with remaining parts taken from reference TRBV18 and TRBJ2-2, reads NAGVMQNPRHLVRRRGQEARLRCSPMKGHSHVYWYRQLPEEGLKFMVYLQKENIIDESGMPKERFSAEFPKEGPSILRIQQVVRGDSAAYFCASSLTGDQNTGELFFGEGSRLTVL.